A selection of T cell receptor beta chains follows, all from one sample in a study of T-cell memory formation after mild COVID-19. TCRdb re-derived calls from the 5' RACE reads in MiXCR, one entry per CDR3 protein. The table has under 50,000 distinct CDR3 sequences, 25% to 35% seen once; the top ten hold about 41%. The sequenced material came from PBMCs or a T cell subset sorted from them (not recorded which). These receptors were obtained from a man aged 18 to 35 who had mild COVID-19 (a few samples of this study predate the infection). Cell type and time point are not known. Both conserved end residues are part of each CDR3. Each record gives: V gene, clone size, J gene, D gene, CDR3 protein, CDR3 DNA. The D gene is left open where the match is weak. Expanded clones are given a class, and other clones once, few, many or no size at all.

>TRBV6-2/TRBV6-3|many|TRBJ2-1|TRBD2
CASSYEVAGANEQFF
TGTGCCAGCAGTTACGAGGTAGCGGGGGCAAATGAGCAGTTCTTC
>TRBV6-2/TRBV6-3|-|TRBJ2-5|-
CATYLGVQETQYF
TGTGCCACCTATTTGGGGGTACAAGAGACCCAGTACTTC
>TRBV4-2|once|TRBJ2-7|-
CASSLRAAGTYEQYF
TGTGCCAGCAGCCTTCGGGCGGCAGGTACCTACGAGCAGTACTTC
>TRBV29-1|-|TRBJ2-5|TRBD1
CSVEGRQGARETQYF
TGCAGCGTTGAAGGCCGACAGGGGGCTAGGGAGACCCAGTACTTC
>TRBV10-3|-|TRBJ2-3|TRBD1
CAISEGTGGADTQYF
TGTGCCATCAGTGAAGGGACAGGGGGGGCAGATACGCAGTATTTT
>TRBV10-3|-|TRBJ2-3|TRBD1
CAIKGAVALGDTQYF
TGTGCCATCAAGGGGGCAGTCGCTCTGGGAGATACGCAGTATTTT
>TRBV12-3/TRBV12-4|-|TRBJ2-2|-
CASSFSVANTGELFF
TGTGCCAGCAGTTTTTCTGTCGCGAACACCGGGGAGCTGTTTTTT
>TRBV12-3/TRBV12-4|many|TRBJ2-5|-
CASSNEGVRETQYF
TGTGCCAGCAGTAACGAAGGAGTTAGGGAGACCCAGTACTTC
>TRBV4-1|few|TRBJ2-7|-
CASSAGTSYEQYF
TGCGCCAGCAGCGCCGGGACCTCCTACGAGCAGTACTTC
>TRBV18|-|TRBJ2-3|-
CASSPLGRVSTDTQYF
TGTGCCAGCTCACCACTGGGCAGGGTGAGCACAGATACGCAGTATTTT
>TRBV29-1|few|TRBJ2-1|-
CSVDNGRQANINEQFF
TGCAGCGTTGATAACGGACGACAGGCTAACATCAATGAGCAGTTCTTC
>TRBV11-2|few|TRBJ2-5|TRBD2
CASSLIPSGGPQETQYF
TGTGCCAGCAGCTTAATTCCTAGCGGGGGCCCCCAAGAGACCCAGTACTTC
>TRBV7-9|-|TRBJ2-5|TRBD1
CASSLRDREQETQYF
TGTGCCAGCAGCCTCCGGGACAGGGAACAAGAGACCCAGTACTTC
>TRBV7-3|-|TRBJ2-2|-
CASSSDPGAGELFF
TGTGCCAGCAGCTCTGATCCCGGGGCCGGGGAGCTGTTTTTT
>TRBV3-1|-|TRBJ2-1|TRBD1
CASSQPPIHRDRVDNEQFF
TGTGCCAGCAGCCAACCTCCTATTCACCGGGACAGGGTAGACAATGAGCAGTTCTTC
>TRBV6-2/TRBV6-3|-|TRBJ2-1|TRBD2
CASSYDSGAYNEQFF
TGTGCCAGCAGTTACGATAGCGGGGCATACAATGAGCAGTTCTTC
>TRBV3-1|-|TRBJ1-1|-
CASSQSGTQDNTEAFF
TGTGCCAGCAGCCAGAGCGGGACACAAGACAACACTGAAGCTTTCTTT
>TRBV5-1|few|TRBJ2-7|TRBD1
CASSFRTGLLHEQYF
TGCGCCAGCAGCTTCCGGACAGGGCTTCTCCACGAGCAGTACTTC
>TRBV7-9|few|TRBJ2-5|-
CASSLEGGEETQYF
TGTGCCAGCAGCTTAGAGGGCGGGGAAGAGACCCAGTACTTC
>TRBV5-1|few|TRBJ2-3|-
CASSLTSPIGRDTQYF
TGCGCCAGCAGTCTGACTAGTCCCATCGGGAGAGATACGCAGTATTTT
>TRBV5-1|-|TRBJ1-1|TRBD1
CASSLRQGMNTEAFF
TGCGCCAGCAGCCTACGACAGGGAATGAACACTGAAGCTTTCTTT
>TRBV6-5|-|TRBJ2-1|TRBD1
CASSHRTGGGNEQFF
TGTGCCAGCAGCCATCGGACAGGGGGTGGCAATGAGCAGTTCTTC
>TRBV20-1|few|TRBJ2-5|TRBD2
CSGGISEGGETQYF
TGCAGTGGCGGCATATCTGAGGGAGGGGAGACCCAGTACTTC
>TRBV6-6|-|TRBJ1-1|TRBD1
CASSGDRGVHTEAFF
TGTGCCAGCAGTGGAGACAGGGGTGTTCACACTGAAGCTTTCTTT
>TRBV5-4|-|TRBJ2-5|TRBD1
CASSPTGMEETQYF
TGTGCCAGCAGCCCGACAGGGATGGAAGAGACCCAGTACTTC
>TRBV13|few|TRBJ2-5|TRBD1
CASSPGDSEETQYF
TGTGCCAGCAGCCCAGGGGACAGCGAAGAGACCCAGTACTTC
>TRBV7-8|-|TRBJ2-5|-
CASSLDWTGAGETQYF
TGTGCCAGCAGCTTAGACTGGACGGGGGCGGGGGAGACCCAGTACTTC
>TRBV12-3/TRBV12-4|few|TRBJ2-2|TRBD1
CASSPQTGGIGELFF
TGTGCCAGCAGTCCCCAGACAGGGGGAATCGGGGAGCTGTTTTTT
>TRBV4-1|-|TRBJ2-7|-
CASSQGYTEQYF
TGCGCCAGCAGCCAGGGTTATACCGAGCAGTACTTC
>TRBV10-3|few|TRBJ2-3|TRBD1
CAISDEGTGLTDTQYF
TGTGCCATCAGTGATGAGGGGACAGGGTTGACAGATACGCAGTATTTT
>TRBV6-2/TRBV6-3|-|TRBJ1-5|-
CASSYSPGTLQPQHF
TGTGCCAGCAGTTACTCACCCGGTACGCTTCAGCCCCAGCATTTT
>TRBV4-1|few|TRBJ2-1|-
CASSQTEVGDEQFF
TGCGCCAGCAGCCAAACGGAAGTTGGTGATGAGCAGTTCTTC
>TRBV12-3/TRBV12-4|few|TRBJ1-5|-
CASSLLQGSNQPQHF
TGTGCCAGCAGTTTACTGCAGGGAAGCAATCAGCCCCAGCATTTT
>TRBV7-2|few|TRBJ2-2|TRBD2
CASSVWTSGGTGELFF
TGTGCCAGCAGCGTCTGGACTAGCGGGGGCACCGGGGAGCTGTTTTTT
>TRBV6-5|few|TRBJ2-3|TRBD2
CASTWSGGAGRTQYF
TGTGCCAGCACCTGGAGCGGGGGGGCTGGTCGTACGCAGTATTTT
>TRBV6-2/TRBV6-3|-|TRBJ2-1|-
CASSYGTRGNEQFF
TGTGCCAGCAGTTACGGGACAAGGGGTAATGAGCAGTTCTTC